Presented here are 4 T cell receptor beta chains from one specimen sequenced in a study of shared clonotypes between healthy human individuals (dated by TCRdb to the early 2020s). The receptor library was made with the immunoSEQ multiplex PCR assay. Entries here come from immuneACCESS through TCRdb and include only in-frame sequences with V and J called. Some clones fail to appear in such tables; in the studies checked, an unresolved V gene covers under half of the shortfall, and the cause of the remainder is unknown. Present in this sample are more than 2 million clones, roughly 95% of which were seen just once. The ten largest make up 0.1% to 0.15% of the sample. The sample was naive CD4+ T cells sorted from blood. What the cell subset or site label conveys for this sample: CD45RA+ positively selected. Every receptor here comes from a man younger than 30 in good health.

This chain uses TRBV2 with TRBJ2-7; 10 bases agree with TRBD1. Germline-derived CDR1 and CDR2 are SNHLY and FYNNEI. The CDR3 extends over 16 amino acids. V gave up 6 bases and J gave up 3 bases; unmatched junction bases: 11. The CDR3 nucleotides read TGTGCCAGCAGCGGTCCGGGACAGGGGAAAATCTACGAGCAGTACTTC. Protein: CASSGPGQGKIYEQYF.

The chain couples TRBV30 to TRBJ1-5; 9 bases are shared with TRBD1. The CDR3 covers 17 residues. V shed 5 bases, J shed 0 bases, and the junction held 11 bases outside the gene matches. CDR1 GTSNPN and CDR2 SVGIG come from the germline V gene (reference sequence). CDR3 nucleotides: TGTGCCTGGCGTCCCGGGACAGGGAGTTATAGCAATCAGCCCCAGCATTTT. Its translation is CAWRPGTGSYSNQPQHF.

This clone was picked up many times. V usage is TRBV10-3 and J usage is TRBJ1-6, with D uncertain. CDR1 and CDR2 (germline): ENHRY, SYGVKD. V lost 2 bases and J lost 7, with 9 bases in between. The CDR3 totals 14 residues. CDR3 sequence reads: CAISEGSRNSPLHF. The CDR3 nucleotides are TGTGCCATCAGTGAGGGCAGCCGAAATTCACCCCTCCACTTT.

This clone turned up a few times. The chain employs TRBV5-1 and TRBJ2-7; D unclear. This CDR3 has 12 amino acids. Between the trimmed V and J ends, which lost 3 bases and 0 bases, there was a span of 4 bases. Germline V gene sequence: CDR1 SGHRS, CDR2 YFSETQ. CDR3 in DNA: TGCGCCAGCAGCTCCACCTCCTACGAGCAGTACTTC. Residues: CASSSTSYEQYF.